A selection of T cell receptor beta chains follows, all from one sample in a study of naive and memory T cell subsets. In TCRdb, the UMI-ligation and nested PCR reads were re-called with MiXCR into one record per CDR3 protein. Counted here are about 150,000 distinct CDR3 sequences, 15% to 20% occurring once; the ten biggest clones make up roughly 0.14%. The sample consisted of naive CD4+ T cells from blood. The source is a human donor in good health. Each CDR3 is given with its conserved first and last residue. Each record gives: J gene, V gene, clone size, D gene, CDR3 length, CDR3 DNA, CDR3 protein. D genes are given only for firm matches. The listing skips clone size in some rows; elsewhere it reads once, few, many or a size class.

J gene: TRBJ1-2; V gene: TRBV27; clone size: -; D gene: -; CDR3 length: 18; CDR3 DNA: TGTGCCAGCAGTTTAAAGGGTGAAAATCGGCTGAATATCTATGGCTACACCTTC; CDR3 protein: CASSLKGENRLNIYGYTF
J gene: TRBJ2-1; V gene: TRBV29-1; clone size: -; D gene: TRBD2; CDR3 length: 16; CDR3 DNA: TGCAGCGTTGGCGGAGGGAGGGAGAGCTCCTACAATGAGCAGTTCTTC; CDR3 protein: CSVGGGRESSYNEQFF
J gene: TRBJ1-6; V gene: TRBV18; clone size: -; D gene: -; CDR3 length: 14; CDR3 DNA: TGTGCCAGCTCACCGGACAGTTTTAATTCACCCCTCCACTTT; CDR3 protein: CASSPDSFNSPLHF
J gene: TRBJ2-6; V gene: TRBV7-3; clone size: few; D gene: TRBD2; CDR3 length: 18; CDR3 DNA: TGTGCCAGCAGCTCCGGACTAGCGGGAGCGGGTGGGGCCAACGTCCTGACTTTC; CDR3 protein: CASSSGLAGAGGANVLTF
J gene: TRBJ2-7; V gene: TRBV5-1; clone size: -; D gene: TRBD2; CDR3 length: 15; CDR3 DNA: TGCGCCAGCAGCCCCAAGACTAGCGGGAGCTACGAGCAGTACTTC; CDR3 protein: CASSPKTSGSYEQYF
J gene: TRBJ1-4; V gene: TRBV27; clone size: -; D gene: TRBD1; CDR3 length: 15; CDR3 DNA: TGTGCCAGCAAGTTAGCGACAGGGGGTAATGAAAAACTGTTTTTT; CDR3 protein: CASKLATGGNEKLFF
J gene: TRBJ1-5; V gene: TRBV6-5; clone size: -; D gene: TRBD1; CDR3 length: 13; CDR3 DNA: TGTGCCAGCAGCCAACAGGGGAATCAGCCCCAGCATTTT; CDR3 protein: CASSQQGNQPQHF
J gene: TRBJ2-1; V gene: TRBV12-3/TRBV12-4; clone size: many; D gene: -; CDR3 length: 15; CDR3 DNA: TGTGCCAGCAGTTTTCAGGACCCTTCGCTGGGTGAGCAGTTCTTC; CDR3 protein: CASSFQDPSLGEQFF
J gene: TRBJ1-4; V gene: TRBV10-1; clone size: few; D gene: -; CDR3 length: 11; CDR3 DNA: TGCGCCAGCAGACATAATGAAAAACTGTTTTTT; CDR3 protein: CASRHNEKLFF
J gene: TRBJ2-3; V gene: TRBV5-1; clone size: -; D gene: TRBD2; CDR3 length: 17; CDR3 DNA: TGCGCCAGCAGCCGACTACCGGGACTAGCTAGCACAGATACGCAGTATTTT; CDR3 protein: CASSRLPGLASTDTQYF
J gene: TRBJ2-7; V gene: TRBV20-1; clone size: few; D gene: TRBD1; CDR3 length: 14; CDR3 DNA: TGCAGTGCTAGGGGGGACAGCCTTTTTGACGAGCAGTACTTC; CDR3 protein: CSARGDSLFDEQYF
J gene: TRBJ1-4; V gene: TRBV20-1; clone size: few; D gene: -; CDR3 length: 14; CDR3 DNA: TGCAGTGCTAGAGGGGAGGCAACTAATGAAAAACTGTTTTTT; CDR3 protein: CSARGEATNEKLFF
J gene: TRBJ2-7; V gene: TRBV7-2; clone size: -; D gene: -; CDR3 length: 16; CDR3 DNA: TGTGCCAGCAGCCGGGGAAGTGGCGGCCTGGGGGGCGAGCAGTACTTC; CDR3 protein: CASSRGSGGLGGEQYF
J gene: TRBJ2-1; V gene: TRBV6-2/TRBV6-3; clone size: -; D gene: TRBD2; CDR3 length: 16; CDR3 DNA: TGTGCCAGCAGTAGGACTAGCGGGCACTCCTACAATGAGCAGTTCTTC; CDR3 protein: CASSRTSGHSYNEQFF
J gene: TRBJ2-3; V gene: TRBV15; clone size: few; D gene: TRBD2; CDR3 length: 16; CDR3 DNA: TGTGCCACCAGCAGAGGGGGAGCGGGACTCACAGATACGCAGTATTTT; CDR3 protein: CATSRGGAGLTDTQYF
J gene: TRBJ2-1; V gene: TRBV5-1; clone size: many; D gene: TRBD1; CDR3 length: 14; CDR3 DNA: TGCGCCAGCAGCTGGGACAGGGCCTACAATGAGCAGTTCTTC; CDR3 protein: CASSWDRAYNEQFF
J gene: TRBJ2-3; V gene: TRBV6-5; clone size: few; D gene: -; CDR3 length: 13; CDR3 DNA: TGTGCCACAAGCGGCCTCAGCACAGATACGCAGTATTTT; CDR3 protein: CATSGLSTDTQYF
J gene: TRBJ2-3; V gene: TRBV12-3/TRBV12-4; clone size: -; D gene: TRBD2; CDR3 length: 15; CDR3 DNA: TGTGCCAGCAACCTAGCGGGAGGTCGAATAGATACGCAGTATTTT; CDR3 protein: CASNLAGGRIDTQYF
J gene: TRBJ1-3; V gene: TRBV1; clone size: -; D gene: -; CDR3 length: 18; CDR3 DNA: TGCACCAGCAGCCAAGTGCGAGGGCCGGCCGCCTCTGGAAACACCATATATTTT; CDR3 protein: CTSSQVRGPAASGNTIYF
J gene: TRBJ2-7; V gene: TRBV12-3/TRBV12-4; clone size: many; D gene: -; CDR3 length: 14; CDR3 DNA: TGTGCCAGCCCCTGGGGCTGCCGGAGGGACGAGCAGTACTTC; CDR3 protein: CASPWGCRRDEQYF
J gene: TRBJ1-5; V gene: TRBV5-1; clone size: -; D gene: -; CDR3 length: 16; CDR3 DNA: TGCGCCAGCAGCTTGGGGCACGGTGGAGGCAATCAGCCCCAGCATTTT; CDR3 protein: CASSLGHGGGNQPQHF
J gene: TRBJ2-1; V gene: TRBV7-2; clone size: -; D gene: -; CDR3 length: 16; CDR3 DNA: TGTGCCAGCAGCTTAGGGCCGCCAGGGGCAGGGAATGAGCAGTTCTTC; CDR3 protein: CASSLGPPGAGNEQFF
J gene: TRBJ1-2; V gene: TRBV28; clone size: -; D gene: TRBD1; CDR3 length: 14; CDR3 DNA: TGTGCCAGCAGTAATGGACAGGGAGGTTATGGCTACACCTTC; CDR3 protein: CASSNGQGGYGYTF
J gene: TRBJ1-6; V gene: TRBV20-1; clone size: -; D gene: -; CDR3 length: 13; CDR3 DNA: TGCAGTGCTAGGAAACCAGGTGGTTCACCCCTCCACTTT; CDR3 protein: CSARKPGGSPLHF
J gene: TRBJ2-5; V gene: TRBV2; clone size: many; D gene: -; CDR3 length: 13; CDR3 DNA: TGTGCCAGCAAAACAGCAGGACAAGAGACCCAGTACTTC; CDR3 protein: CASKTAGQETQYF
J gene: TRBJ1-1; V gene: TRBV5-1; clone size: few; D gene: -; CDR3 length: 16; CDR3 DNA: TGCGCCAGCAGCTTGGGGTCAGGGAGGGCCGACACTGAAGCTTTCTTT; CDR3 protein: CASSLGSGRADTEAFF
J gene: TRBJ1-1; V gene: TRBV6-2/TRBV6-3; clone size: few; D gene: -; CDR3 length: 12; CDR3 DNA: TGTGCCAGCAGTTACCCCCAGCCTAAAGCTTTCTTT; CDR3 protein: CASSYPQPKAFF
J gene: TRBJ2-7; V gene: TRBV5-6; clone size: -; D gene: -; CDR3 length: 15; CDR3 DNA: TGTGCCAGCAGCCTTACCCGGACAGCGAACTACGAGCAGTACTTC; CDR3 protein: CASSLTRTANYEQYF
J gene: TRBJ1-2; V gene: TRBV4-1; clone size: few; D gene: TRBD1; CDR3 length: 18; CDR3 DNA: TGCGCCAGCAGCCAAGAAGGAAGTTGGAGACAGGGGGCGCGGGGCTACACCTTC; CDR3 protein: CASSQEGSWRQGARGYTF
J gene: TRBJ2-5; V gene: TRBV25-1; clone size: -; D gene: TRBD2; CDR3 length: 14; CDR3 DNA: TGTGCCAGCAGTGTGGGAGGGGTTCAAGAGACCCAGTACTTC; CDR3 protein: CASSVGGVQETQYF
J gene: TRBJ2-7; V gene: TRBV6-6; clone size: few; D gene: -; CDR3 length: 15; CDR3 DNA: TGTGCCAGCACCCCTCTCCTCCATCGCCCCAACGAGCAGTACTTC; CDR3 protein: CASTPLLHRPNEQYF
J gene: TRBJ1-1; V gene: TRBV25-1; clone size: -; D gene: -; CDR3 length: 14; CDR3 DNA: TGTGCCAGCAGTGAAGCAGGGGTGAACACTGAAGCTTTCTTT; CDR3 protein: CASSEAGVNTEAFF
J gene: TRBJ1-6; V gene: TRBV3-1; clone size: -; D gene: TRBD1; CDR3 length: 14; CDR3 DNA: TGTGCCAGCAGCCCGACAGGGTGTAATTCACCCCTCCACTTT; CDR3 protein: CASSPTGCNSPLHF
J gene: TRBJ2-3; V gene: TRBV10-3; clone size: many; D gene: -; CDR3 length: 14; CDR3 DNA: TGTGCCATCAGTGGAAGGGAAATCACAGATACGCAGTATTTT; CDR3 protein: CAISGREITDTQYF
J gene: TRBJ1-4; V gene: TRBV5-4; clone size: -; D gene: -; CDR3 length: 15; CDR3 DNA: TGTGCCAGCAGCCGTGGGGGGACAACTAATGAAAAACTGTTTTTT; CDR3 protein: CASSRGGTTNEKLFF
J gene: TRBJ1-5; V gene: TRBV20-1; clone size: -; D gene: -; CDR3 length: 14; CDR3 DNA: TGCAGTGCACCGGGCCTGGGGAGCAATCAGCCCCAGCATTTT; CDR3 protein: CSAPGLGSNQPQHF
J gene: TRBJ2-5; V gene: TRBV29-1; clone size: -; D gene: -; CDR3 length: 14; CDR3 DNA: TGCAGCGTTGAAAGCGCAGAGACCCAAGAGACCCAGTACTTC; CDR3 protein: CSVESAETQETQYF
J gene: TRBJ2-1; V gene: TRBV11-1; clone size: few; D gene: -; CDR3 length: 16; CDR3 DNA: TGTGCCAGCAGCTTGACGGACAGAAGCTCCTACAATGAGCAGTTCTTC; CDR3 protein: CASSLTDRSSYNEQFF
J gene: TRBJ2-2; V gene: TRBV27; clone size: -; D gene: -; CDR3 length: 16; CDR3 DNA: TGTGCCAGCATCCCCAAACAACGAACGAACACCGGGGAGCTGTTTTTT; CDR3 protein: CASIPKQRTNTGELFF
J gene: TRBJ2-7; V gene: TRBV20-1; clone size: many; D gene: TRBD2; CDR3 length: 15; CDR3 DNA: TGCAGTGCTAGAGATGACGGGAGGGCCGAGTACGAGCAGTACTTC; CDR3 protein: CSARDDGRAEYEQYF
J gene: TRBJ2-7; V gene: TRBV20-1; clone size: -; D gene: -; CDR3 length: 14; CDR3 DNA: TGCAGTGCTAGTGCAGGGACTGCCACTTACGAGCAGTACTTC; CDR3 protein: CSASAGTATYEQYF
J gene: TRBJ2-1; V gene: TRBV11-2; clone size: few; D gene: TRBD2; CDR3 length: 16; CDR3 DNA: TGTGCCAGCAGCTTATCCGCTAGCGGGATCTACAATGAGCAGTTCTTC; CDR3 protein: CASSLSASGIYNEQFF
J gene: TRBJ2-5; V gene: TRBV5-1; clone size: -; D gene: -; CDR3 length: 14; CDR3 DNA: TGCGCCAGCAGCTGGGGAGCTATCCAAGAGACCCAGTACTTC; CDR3 protein: CASSWGAIQETQYF
J gene: TRBJ2-7; V gene: TRBV20-1; clone size: few; D gene: TRBD1; CDR3 length: 15; CDR3 DNA: TGCAGTGCTAGCCCCTGGACAGGGGCTACCTACGAGCAGTACTTC; CDR3 protein: CSASPWTGATYEQYF
J gene: TRBJ2-2; V gene: TRBV18; clone size: -; D gene: TRBD1; CDR3 length: 17; CDR3 DNA: TGTGCCAGCTCACCACTGGAGACAGGGGCGAACACCGGGGAGCTGTTTTTT; CDR3 protein: CASSPLETGANTGELFF
J gene: TRBJ1-2; V gene: TRBV3-1; clone size: few; D gene: -; CDR3 length: 14; CDR3 DNA: TGTGCCAGCAGCCAAGCGTCCAGGGATTATGGCTACACCTTC; CDR3 protein: CASSQASRDYGYTF
J gene: TRBJ1-2; V gene: TRBV7-9; clone size: -; D gene: -; CDR3 length: 13; CDR3 DNA: TGTGCCAGCAGCTTAGAAAGAGTCTATGGCTACACCTTC; CDR3 protein: CASSLERVYGYTF